The text below deals with one TCR beta chain. What antigen it recognizes has not been identified. Qualities for individual bases were not recorded, and no much larger clone is one base off. The cohort was made up of roughly 670 healthy bone marrow donors. All cohort members were sampled while nominally healthy, although unrecorded immune exposures were likely present. The donor tested CMV seropositive and was one of the 289 seropositive cohort members. Each donor provided a peripheral blood sample, and peripheral blood mononuclear cells were used for TCR beta sequencing. The Qiagen DNeasy Blood Extraction Kit was used to extract genomic DNA from the blood cell samples. The data were obtained in a study of cytomegalovirus exposure and HLA in healthy donors (dated by TCRdb to the late 2010s). General notes on the study: An earlier analysis of approximately 600 of the donors reported about 250 Gb of sequence data and more than 90 million unique TCR beta sequences from some 180 million T cells. Around 320 gigabases of sequencing data and 78 million or so unique TCR sequences were included in an early release covering around 600 HLA-typed donors. Among the roughly 390 genotyped donors, approximately 77% belonged to the genetic ancestry cluster associated with self-reported Caucasian donors. The study aimed to test whether signatures of past pathogen exposure could be identified by cataloging public T cell receptors. The study profiled the T cell repertoires of 500 to 800 subjects by immunosequencing and related them to cytomegalovirus serostatus. A separate validation cohort of roughly 130 different subjects was used in addition to the roughly 620-subject first cohort. The study combined high-throughput TCR immunosequencing, statistical association of individual TCRs with disease status, and machine learning to predict cytomegalovirus infection status. A later analysis re-examined previously published TCR beta repertoires from 500 to 700 donors and added high-resolution HLA genotyping to investigate patterns of TCR occurrence. In the later analysis, no new phenotypic data were used to find candidate immune exposures; instead, reliance was placed on TCR beta sequences and their occurrence across donors. In an earlier analysis of 550 to 700 of the donors, high-throughput TCR beta sequencing was used to judge whether each TCR beta V gene segment behaved as functional or pseudogenic. Donor age, sex, ethnicity and CMV serostatus were compiled together with the repertoire data. A later genetic analysis took genome-wide SNP genotypes for about three fifths of the roughly 670 donors and used that subset as a discovery cohort. All discovery cohort repertoires had been generated on a single sequencing platform. HLA typing covered class I and class II loci at four-digit resolution. The number of donors typed differed by locus, with about 629-630 for A, B, C, DRB1 and DQB1, about 500 for DQA1, some 570 for DPA1, and roughly 450 for DPB1. A few DR-DQ haplotypes were handled as single units for association and clustering because linkage in the cohort was strong. Among roughly 400 genotyped donors of the cohort, an average of approximately 240,000 unique TCR beta nucleotide sequences was sequenced per donor, of which about 19% were non-productive. Overall study outcomes, separate from this receptor: In a later analysis, several top co-occurrence clusters were reported to appear linked to parvovirus B19, influenza, CMV and Epstein-Barr virus. This cohort had only TCR beta chains sequenced, and the lack of alpha or paired-chain data limited which features could be detected. Some IMGT-functional V segments, including TRBV6-2 and TRBV6-3, could not be told apart with the 87-base-pair reads, so those segments were excluded. A later genetic analysis reported fewer N-insertions in productive TCRs among donors in an Asian-associated ancestry cluster than the roughly 670-donor mean. In an earlier analysis of more than 500 of the donors, most TCR beta V segments appeared in productive rearrangements about 90% or about 30% of the time, broadly matching IMGT annotations. It was suggested by the authors that the approach could potentially be generalized to other disease states and immunological phenotypes. Immune exposure information for the cohort was limited to CMV serostatus. Because some donors lacked HLA typing at each locus, the association tests relied only on the typed subset. A later analysis found that most CMV-associated TCR beta chains appeared HLA-restricted, with HLA associations seemingly driven largely by CMV exposure. Assigning TCR associations to individual alleles was difficult when HLA alleles, especially DR and DQ, strongly co-occurred. A cluster of highly shared sequence variants was judged likely to represent a technical artifact of the sequencing pipeline. A later analysis found that TCR association rates varied across HLA loci, with DRB1 alleles showing the most associated TCRs and HLA-C alleles the fewest. The classifier was reported to diagnose cytomegalovirus status with high specificity and sensitivity in both the original cohort and the validation cohort. Because counts were too low, roughly 17 rarely observed V segments, including chromosome 9 orphons, were left out of the earlier analysis of approximately 580 of the donors. Presence/absence analyses assumed roughly uniform sequencing depth across donors, an assumption that may not hold. Correlated functional status among segregating V segments might reflect linkage disequilibrium, but an unknown experimental factor could not be ruled out. A further reported finding was that TCR beta sequences accurately predicted the HLA-A and HLA-B alleles for most subjects in the first cohort. The study gave a list of some 150 TCR beta chains associated with cytomegalovirus. A later analysis found that HLA-associated TCR beta chains were more clonally expanded and had lower generation probabilities than equally common non-associated chains. An association between a missense DCLRE1C variant and V-gene and J-gene trimming of TCR beta chains was found in a later genetic analysis and replicated in an independent cohort. Three of the identified cytomegalovirus-associated TCR beta chains were confirmed in vitro to be specific for cytomegalovirus antigens. While some public TCRs were present in many individuals, most TCR sequences turned up only very rarely across donors. A later analysis associated about 16,000 TCR beta sequences with specific HLA alleles at a false discovery rate of 0.05.

The library was generated by the immunoSEQ multiplex PCR assay. A mixture of 60 forward primers for TCR Vbeta segments and 13 reverse primers for TCR Jbeta segments was used in the multiplex PCR. A multiplex PCR assay on genomic DNA amplified the CDR3 region of rearranged TCR beta genes. Amplified TCR beta libraries were sequenced as 87-base-pair reads on the Illumina HiSeq System. Under the source paper's analysis protocol: A later analysis counted approximately 74 million unique TCR beta chains across the 690 or so repertoires, and about 10 million of these chains were shared by at least two donors. A nearest-neighbor algorithm error-corrected the raw reads and collapsed the reads into unique sequences, merging closely related sequences to remove PCR and sequencing errors. Alignment of CDR3 sequences to IMGT reference sequences was used to assign V, D and J gene segments. For a sequence to be retained, at least a six-nucleotide match to both a V gene segment and a J gene segment was required. Rearrangements were called productive when the CDR3 lacked stop codons and stayed in frame with V and J; all others were non-productive. Following IMGT convention, CDR3 was defined as the stretch from the second conserved V-encoded cysteine up to the conserved J-encoded phenylalanine. The earlier analysis of about 610 of the donors excluded any sequence lacking an unambiguous match to a single V gene segment. An earlier analysis of some 610 of the donors called V segments functional above 56.7% productive rearrangements and segregating when the between-donor standard deviation exceeded 5%. A statistical classification framework was developed to diagnose cytomegalovirus status using the catalog of TCR beta chain sequences. A later analysis assigned V and J genes by comparing TCR nucleotide sequences with IMGT/GENE-DB human TR gene sequences. The TCRdist pipeline was used in a later analysis to assign CDR3 sequences and most-parsimonious VDJ recombination scenarios. In a later analysis, every TCR beta chain was defined by the combination of its CDR3 amino acid sequence and its V-gene family, and reads without a unique V-gene family were dropped. In a later analysis, 500 to 700 highly shared, low-generation-probability nucleotide sequences were removed to address suspected cross-contamination and a sequencing artifact. In a later analysis, a clonal expansion index was calculated for each public chain from normalized within-repertoire ranks of inferred template counts. In a later analysis, generation probabilities were computed with a VDJ recombination model fitted to out-of-frame rearrangements, and the resulting probabilities were checked against IGoR. In a later analysis, hypergeometric tests were used to score TCR-TCR, TCR-HLA and TCR-CMV co-occurrence, with a repertoire-size bias correction applied to TCR pairs. A later analysis estimated false discovery rates by permuting HLA or CMV assignments 20 times. In a later analysis, co-occurring TCRs were grouped with DBSCAN, and TCRdist sequence similarity was added when clustering was performed within HLA-allele-positive subsets. Repertoires with fewer than 30,000 or more than 120,000 public chains, plus five repertoires with anomalous nucleotide sharing, were excluded from co-occurrence clustering. Here the immuneACCESS table is served through TCRdb, limited to in-frame sequences with V and J called. Missing clones are a known gap in these copies; in checked studies unresolved V genes cover under half, and the rest lacks a known reason. That table furnishes V, J and clone size, whereas the DNA furnished D and trimming. The sample table holds over 150,000 clones, of which around three quarters were seen once. The top ten clones comprise roughly 3.5% of the sample.

CDR1 and CDR2 (GTSNPN, SVGIG) derive from the germline V gene (reference sequence). V is cut by 7 bases and J by 4 bases, and the space between the germline ends is 13 bases. Counted from cysteine to phenylalanine, this CDR3 has 12 amino acids. The sequence is cut down to CDR3 DNA, 36 bases in frame from base 1. This sequence originates from a man aged 25 to 40 in good health and CMV-seropositive. The chain is encoded by TRBV30 joined to TRBJ1-1; the D gene is perhaps TRBD1, from 5 matching bases. Material for sequencing was PBMCs. The CDR3 amino acid sequence is: CASGRSGTEAFF. The nucleotide sequence is given as TGTGCCTCAGGGCGAAGTGGCACTGAAGCTTTCTTT.